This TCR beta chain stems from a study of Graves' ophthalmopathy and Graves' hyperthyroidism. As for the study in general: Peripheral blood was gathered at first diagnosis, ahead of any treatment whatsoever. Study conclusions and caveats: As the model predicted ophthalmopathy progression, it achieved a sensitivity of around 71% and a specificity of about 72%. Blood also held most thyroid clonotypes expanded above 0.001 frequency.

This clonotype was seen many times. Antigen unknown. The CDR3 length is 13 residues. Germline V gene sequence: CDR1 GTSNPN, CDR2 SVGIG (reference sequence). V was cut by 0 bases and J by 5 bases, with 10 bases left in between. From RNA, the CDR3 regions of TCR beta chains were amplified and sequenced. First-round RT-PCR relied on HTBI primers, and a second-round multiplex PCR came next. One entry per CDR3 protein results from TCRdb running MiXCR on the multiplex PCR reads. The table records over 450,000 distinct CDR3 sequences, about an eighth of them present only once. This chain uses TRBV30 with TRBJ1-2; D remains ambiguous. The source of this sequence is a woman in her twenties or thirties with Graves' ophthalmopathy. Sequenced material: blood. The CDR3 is CAWSVGRNYGYTF. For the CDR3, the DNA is TGTGCCTGGAGTGTAGGCAGGAATTATGGCTACACCTTC. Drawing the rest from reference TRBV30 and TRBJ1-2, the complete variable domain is SQTIHQWPATLVQPVGSPLSLECTVEGTSNPNLYWYRQAAGRGLQLLFYSVGIGQISSEVPQNLSASRPQDRQFILSSKKLLLSDSGFYLCAWSVGRNYGYTFGSGTRLTVV.